This TCR beta chain was identified in a study of blood T cell repertoires in COVID-19 (dated by TCRdb to the early 2020s). General notes on the study: Collaborator samples came from the United States, Italy and Spain and covered acute and convalescent phases of COVID-19. Deeply sampled blood TCRbeta repertoires from subjects exposed to, actively infected with, or recovered from COVID-19 were included in the dataset. Where available, HLA class I and class II types were obtained from metadata supplied by the sample provider rather than from assay-based typing. The repertoires were made available in a free public database intended to serve as a resource for research on the immune response to SARS-CoV-2. The samples were drawn from two sources: the first 160 participants of the ongoing ImmuneRACE study, and 1,000 to 1,500 subjects contributed by 6 global collaborators. The material from the prospective study consisted of cDNA or gDNA derived from T cells, B-cell-depleted T cells, or PBMCs. A de-identified subject ID, COVID-19 status, age in years and sex were almost always included in the sample metadata.

The table lists this clone with a count of one. Its antigen is still unknown. Per-nucleotide qualities are absent, and no much larger clonotype sits a single base away. The CDR3 runs 17 amino acids, cysteine and phenylalanine included. The read is trimmed to its CDR3 DNA, 51 bases read in frame from base 1. At the junction V is shortened by 2 bases and J by 0 bases, with 14 bases in between. The CDR1 and CDR2 encoded by the germline V gene are SGHTA and FQGTGA. A second Seattle source provided samples from volunteer blood donors who had recovered from COVID-19. Each collaborating institution followed its own protocols to collect whole blood in K2EDTA tubes. For TCRbeta analysis, collaborator samples were shipped as frozen whole blood, as isolated PBMCs, or as DNA extracted from either sample type. TCRbeta CDR3 regions were amplified from genomic DNA by means of the immunoSEQ Assay, a bias-controlled multiplex PCR. The paper's data handling went like this. Within the assay, amplification of reference gene primers was used to estimate how many nucleated cells each sample contained. To quantify the absolute abundance of each unique TCRbeta CDR3 rearrangement, sequence reads were collapsed and filtered. Productive Simpson clonality was computed per sample as the square root of Simpson's diversity index over productive rearrangements. TCRdb's version of the immuneACCESS table is confined to in-frame rearrangements and falls short of the full clone set. An unresolved V gene accounts for under half of the shortfall where checked; the remainder is of unknown origin. Clone size and the V and J calls come from that table; the DNA yielded D and trimming. A total of 240,000 or so clones appear in this sample, approximately 90% of them only once. Around 0.91% of the sample rests with the top ten.

Overall study results and their limits: Clinical and demographic metadata were provided uncurated, with the amount varying by source and participant.

The chain links TRBV7-3 with TRBJ2-1; a tentative D match to TRBD2 spans 6 bases. This TCR came from a middle-aged woman who had recovered from COVID-19. The material sequenced was peripheral blood. Read as DNA, the sequence is TGTGCCAGCAGCTTAGTGGGGCTAGCGCCCTCCTACAATGAGCAGTTCTTC. Its translation reads: CASSLVGLAPSYNEQFF.